The rows below give T cell receptor beta chains drawn from one sample of a study of blood T cell repertoires in COVID-19. Sequenced by immunoSEQ multiplex PCR; TCRdb stores in-frame clones only, minus some. The sample has approximately 250,000 clones; more than 85% are singletons. Sequences were obtained from PBMCs or T cells enriched from blood (not recorded which). These receptors were collected from a woman younger than 45 who had recovered from COVID-19. Each CDR3 is given with its conserved first and last residue. A D gene is named only where the DNA matches it firmly. Size is stated for part of the rows, as once, few or many counts, or as a class when the clone is expanded.

j_call,v_call,clone_size,d_call,cdr3_aa,cdr3_nt
TRBJ1-2,TRBV28,NA,NA,CASSFARSVGYTF,TGTGCCAGCAGTTTCGCCCGGAGTGTGGGCTACACCTTC
TRBJ2-3,TRBV19,NA,NA,CASSTGSDTDTQYF,TGTGCCAGTAGTACTGGCTCAGACACAGATACGCAGTATTTT
TRBJ2-2,TRBV7-9,NA,TRBD2,CASSYSGPYTGELFF,TGTGCCAGCAGCTATAGCGGGCCCTACACCGGGGAGCTGTTTTTT
TRBJ2-7,TRBV28,few,TRBD1,CASSFTGTGLYEQYF,TGTGCCAGCAGTTTCACCGGGACAGGACTCTACGAGCAGTACTTC
TRBJ2-7,TRBV18,NA,TRBD2,CASSPPVAGSNYEQYF,TGTGCCAGCTCACCACCGGTAGCGGGGAGTAACTACGAGCAGTACTTC
TRBJ2-7,TRBV7-2,NA,TRBD1,CASSFRAGQGYEQYF,TGTGCCAGCAGCTTTCGGGCTGGACAGGGCTACGAGCAGTACTTC
TRBJ1-4,TRBV3-1/TRBV3-2,NA,TRBD1,CASSPQYTGGSGEKLFF,TGTGCCAGCAGCCCACAGTACACAGGGGGCTCGGGCGAAAAACTGTTTTTT
TRBJ2-2,TRBV28,NA,TRBD1,CATTRDSVAGELFF,TGTGCCACCACCCGGGACAGCGTGGCCGGGGAGCTGTTTTTT
TRBJ1-5,TRBV2,NA,NA,CASTKRYNQPQHF,TGTGCCAGCACTAAGAGGTATAATCAGCCCCAGCATTTT
TRBJ1-5,TRBV3-1/TRBV3-2,NA,NA,CASSQAPNQPQHF,TGTGCCAGCAGCCAAGCCCCGAATCAGCCCCAGCATTTT
TRBJ1-6,TRBV30,NA,NA,CAWSVIENSPLHF,TGTGCCTGGAGTGTAATAGAAAATTCACCCCTCCACTTT
TRBJ2-7,TRBV5-1,NA,NA,CASSAQAVSYEQYF,TGCGCCAGCAGCGCTCAGGCTGTGTCCTACGAGCAGTACTTC
TRBJ1-1,TRBV6-5,NA,NA,CASSLSTGNTEAFF,TGTGCCAGCAGTTTATCCACAGGGAACACTGAAGCTTTCTTT
TRBJ2-7,TRBV12-3/TRBV12-4,NA,NA,CASSLAQGREQYF,TGTGCCAGCAGTTTAGCCCAGGGGCGGGAGCAGTACTTC
TRBJ2-1,TRBV7-8,NA,TRBD2,CASSASTGYLREGDNEQFF,TGTGCCAGCAGCGCCTCGACAGGGTATTTGCGGGAGGGCGATAATGAGCAGTTCTTC
TRBJ2-2,TRBV28,NA,NA,CASSFVWTANTGELFF,TGTGCCAGCAGTTTCGTATGGACAGCCAACACCGGGGAGCTGTTTTTT
TRBJ1-2,TRBV18,NA,NA,CASSPNGGFLDGYTF,TGTGCCAGCTCACCAAACGGAGGGTTTTTAGATGGCTACACCTTC
TRBJ1-1,TRBV11-3,few,NA,CASRGPRDTEAFF,TGTGCCAGCAGGGGCCCGCGGGACACTGAAGCTTTCTTT
TRBJ1-1,TRBV21-1,NA,NA,CASSKWGRRTEAFF,TGTGCCAGCAGCAAATGGGGGCGTAGAACTGAAGCTTTCTTT
TRBJ2-4,TRBV10-1,NA,NA,CASSEWGKTVAKNIQYF,TGCGCCAGCAGTGAATGGGGCAAGACAGTAGCCAAAAACATTCAGTACTTC
TRBJ2-3,TRBV7-2,NA,TRBD1,CASRGGVSTDTQYF,TGTGCCTCGAGAGGGGGCGTAAGCACAGATACGCAGTATTTT